The entry below describes one T cell receptor beta chain. The antigen it recognizes is unknown. Within one base of it there is no much larger clone, and no base qualities were kept. The donors belonged to the validation cohort of approximately 130 subjects, which was separate from the approximately 700-subject first cohort. CDR1 is given as MDHEN and CDR2 as SYDVKM, both from the germline V gene. The cysteine opens and the phenylalanine closes a CDR3 of 15 amino acids. The DNA shown is the 45-base CDR3, in frame from base 1. At the junction V is shortened by 6 bases and J by 3 bases, with 17 bases in between. The library was generated by the immunoSEQ multiplex PCR assay. Under the source paper's analysis protocol: To diagnose cytomegalovirus status from the catalog of TCR beta chain sequences, a statistical classification framework was built. Here the immuneACCESS table is served through TCRdb, limited to in-frame sequences with V and J called. Missing clones are a known gap in these copies; in checked studies unresolved V genes cover under half, and the rest lacks a known reason. The V and J calls and clone size were taken over from that table, and D and trimming were inferred from the DNA. Across this sample there are tens of thousands of clones, with around 90% seen only once. The top ten clones comprise 2.5% to 3.5% of the sample.

This specimen comes from a study of cytomegalovirus exposure and HLA in healthy donors (dated by TCRdb to about 2017). The study in broad terms: According to a later analysis, one platform produced both the 110 or so validation repertoires and the roughly 660 repertoires of the first cohort. In addition to the first cohort of 500 to 850 subjects, a separate validation cohort of approximately 120 different subjects was used. The study aimed to test whether cataloging public T cell receptors could reveal signatures of past pathogen exposure. To predict cytomegalovirus infection status, the study combined high-throughput TCR immunosequencing, statistical association of individual TCRs with disease status, and machine learning.

Points the paper makes about the study in general: While some public TCRs were present in many individuals, most TCR sequences turned up only very rarely across donors. Of the cluster scores, roughly 93% were above 0 in a later analysis, which found that TCRs clustered in the first cohort also tended to co-occur in the approximately 130 validation repertoires. In vitro tests confirmed that three of the cytomegalovirus-associated TCR beta chains recognize cytomegalovirus antigens. The study gave a list of about 160 TCR beta chains associated with cytomegalovirus. It was suggested by the authors that the approach could potentially be generalized to other disease states and immunological phenotypes. Cytomegalovirus status was reported to be diagnosed by the classifier with high specificity and sensitivity in both the original and validation cohorts. A later analysis had no HLA typing for the validation cohort, so co-occurrence there was scored across all 110 or so repertoires.

Sample: PBMCs. The chain was built from TRBV28 and TRBJ1-1; no D gene is confidently identified. This receptor was identified in a man between 18 and 35 years old in good health and CMV-seronegative. The sequence in DNA is TGTGCCAGCAGACGACCGATAAGTCGGGACACTGAAGCTTTCTTT. Its protein is CASRRPISRDTEAFF.